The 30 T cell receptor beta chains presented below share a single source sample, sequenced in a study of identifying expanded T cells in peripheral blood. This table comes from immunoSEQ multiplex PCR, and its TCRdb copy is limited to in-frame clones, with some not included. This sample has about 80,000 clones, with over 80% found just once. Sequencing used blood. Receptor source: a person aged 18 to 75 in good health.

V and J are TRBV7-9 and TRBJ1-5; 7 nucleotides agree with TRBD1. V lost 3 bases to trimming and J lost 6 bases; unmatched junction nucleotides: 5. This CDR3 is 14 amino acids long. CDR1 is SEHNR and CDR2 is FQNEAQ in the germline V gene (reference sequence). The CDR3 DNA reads TGTGCCAGCAGCTTTGGGGGACAGAGTCAGCCCCAGCATTTT. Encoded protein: CASSFGGQSQPQHF.

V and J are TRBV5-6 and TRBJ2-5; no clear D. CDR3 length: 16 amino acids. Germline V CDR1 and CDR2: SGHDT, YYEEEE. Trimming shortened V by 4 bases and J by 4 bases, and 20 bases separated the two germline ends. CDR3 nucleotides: TGTGCCAGCAGCCTAACTTTGACAAAACCAGGAGAGACCCAGTACTTC. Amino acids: CASSLTLTKPGETQYF.

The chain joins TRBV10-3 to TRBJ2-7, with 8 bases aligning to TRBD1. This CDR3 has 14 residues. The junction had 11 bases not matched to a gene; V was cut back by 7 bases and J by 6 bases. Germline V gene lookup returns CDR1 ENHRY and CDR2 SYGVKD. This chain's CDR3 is CAITDDRGTGEQYF. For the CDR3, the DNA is TGTGCCATCACCGATGACAGGGGAACGGGCGAGCAGTACTTC.

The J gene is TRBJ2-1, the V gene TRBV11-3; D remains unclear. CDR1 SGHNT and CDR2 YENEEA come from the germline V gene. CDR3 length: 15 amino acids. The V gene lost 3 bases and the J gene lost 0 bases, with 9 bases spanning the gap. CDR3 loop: CASSFGGNSYNEQFF. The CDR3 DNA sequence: TGTGCCAGCAGCTTCGGCGGCAACTCCTACAATGAGCAGTTCTTC. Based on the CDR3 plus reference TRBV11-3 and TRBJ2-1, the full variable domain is EAGVVQSPRYKIIEKKQPVAFWCNPISGHNTLYWYLQNLGQGPELLIRYENEEAVDDSQLPKDRFSAERLKGVDSTLKIQPAELGDSAVYLCASSFGGNSYNEQFFGPGTRLTVL.

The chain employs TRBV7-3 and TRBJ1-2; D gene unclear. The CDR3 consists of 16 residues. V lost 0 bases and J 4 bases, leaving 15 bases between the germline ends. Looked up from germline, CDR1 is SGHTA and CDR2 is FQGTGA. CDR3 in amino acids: CASSLTSTAGGYGYTF. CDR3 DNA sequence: TGTGCCAGCAGCTTAACGTCCACAGCCGGCGGCTATGGCTACACCTTC. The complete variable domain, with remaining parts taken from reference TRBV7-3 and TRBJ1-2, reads GAGVSQTPSNKVTEKGKYVELRCDPISGHTALYWYRQSLGQGPEFLIYFQGTGAADDSGLPNDRFFAVRPEGSVSTLKIQRTERGDSAVYLCASSLTSTAGGYGYTFGSGTRLTVV.

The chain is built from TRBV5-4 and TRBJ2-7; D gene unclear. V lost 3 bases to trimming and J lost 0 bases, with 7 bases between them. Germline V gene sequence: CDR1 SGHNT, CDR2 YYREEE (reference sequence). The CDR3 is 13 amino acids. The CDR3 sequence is CASSSTTSYEQYF. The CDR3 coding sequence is TGTGCCAGCAGCTCTACAACCTCCTACGAGCAGTACTTC.

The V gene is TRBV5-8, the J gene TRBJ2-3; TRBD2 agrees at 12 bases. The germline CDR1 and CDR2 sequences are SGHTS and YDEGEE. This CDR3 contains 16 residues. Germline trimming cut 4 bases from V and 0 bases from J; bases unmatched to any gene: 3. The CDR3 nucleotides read TGTGCCAGCAGCCGGGGGACTAGCGGGAGCACAGATACGCAGTATTTT. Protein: CASSRGTSGSTDTQYF.

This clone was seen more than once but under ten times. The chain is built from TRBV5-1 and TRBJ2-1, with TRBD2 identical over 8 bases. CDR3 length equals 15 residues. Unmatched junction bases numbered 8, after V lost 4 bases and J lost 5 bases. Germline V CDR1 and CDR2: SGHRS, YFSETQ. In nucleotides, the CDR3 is TGCGCCAGCAGCCCGCTAGCGGGTGATGACAATGAGCAGTTCTTC. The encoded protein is CASSPLAGDDNEQFF.

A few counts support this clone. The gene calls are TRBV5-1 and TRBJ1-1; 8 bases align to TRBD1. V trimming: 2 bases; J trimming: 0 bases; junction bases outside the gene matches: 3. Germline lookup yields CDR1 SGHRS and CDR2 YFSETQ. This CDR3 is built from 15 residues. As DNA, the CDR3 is TGCGCCAGCAGCTTCCAGGGGGCTGTGAACACTGAAGCTTTCTTT. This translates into CASSFQGAVNTEAFF.

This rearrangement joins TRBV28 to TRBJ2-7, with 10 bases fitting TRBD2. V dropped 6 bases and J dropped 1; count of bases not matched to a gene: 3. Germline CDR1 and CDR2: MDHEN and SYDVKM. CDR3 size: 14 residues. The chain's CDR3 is CASRGLAVSYEQYF. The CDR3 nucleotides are TGTGCCAGCAGAGGACTAGCGGTTTCCTACGAGCAGTACTTC.

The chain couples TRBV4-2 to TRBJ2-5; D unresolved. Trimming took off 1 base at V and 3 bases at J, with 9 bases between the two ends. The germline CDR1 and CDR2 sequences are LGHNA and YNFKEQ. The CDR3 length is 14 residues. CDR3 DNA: TGTGCCAGCAGCCAAGGTGGTAGGGAAGAGACCCAGTACTTC. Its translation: CASSQGGREETQYF.

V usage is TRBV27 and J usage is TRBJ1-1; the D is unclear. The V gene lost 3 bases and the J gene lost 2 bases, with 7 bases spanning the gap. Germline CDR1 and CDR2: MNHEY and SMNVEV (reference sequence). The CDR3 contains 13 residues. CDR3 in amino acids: CASSFRGNTEAFF. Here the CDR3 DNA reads TGTGCCAGCAGTTTTCGGGGTAACACTGAAGCTTTCTTT.

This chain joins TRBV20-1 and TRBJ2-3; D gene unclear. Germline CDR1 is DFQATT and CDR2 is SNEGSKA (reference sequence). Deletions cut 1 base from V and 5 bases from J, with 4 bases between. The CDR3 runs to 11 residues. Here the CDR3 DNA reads TGCAGTGCTAGAGGCAGAGATACGCAGTATTTT. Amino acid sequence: CSARGRDTQYF.

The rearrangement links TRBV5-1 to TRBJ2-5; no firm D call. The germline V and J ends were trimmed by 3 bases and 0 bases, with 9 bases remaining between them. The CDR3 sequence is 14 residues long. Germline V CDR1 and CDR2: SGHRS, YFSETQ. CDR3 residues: CASSSSGNQETQYF. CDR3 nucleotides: TGCGCCAGCAGCTCGTCAGGTAACCAAGAGACCCAGTACTTC. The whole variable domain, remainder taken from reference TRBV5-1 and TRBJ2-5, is KAGVTQTPRYLIKTRGQQVTLSCSPISGHRSVSWYQQTPGQGLQFLFEYFSETQRNKGNFPGRFSGRQFSNSRSEMNVSTLELGDSALYLCASSSSGNQETQYFGPGTRLLVL.

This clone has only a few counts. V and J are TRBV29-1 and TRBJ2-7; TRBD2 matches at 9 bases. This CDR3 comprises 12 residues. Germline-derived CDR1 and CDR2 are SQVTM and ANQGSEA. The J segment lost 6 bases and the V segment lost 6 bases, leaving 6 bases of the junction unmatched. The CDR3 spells CSVGSGSREQYF. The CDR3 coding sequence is TGCAGCGTGGGTAGCGGGAGTCGCGAGCAGTACTTC.

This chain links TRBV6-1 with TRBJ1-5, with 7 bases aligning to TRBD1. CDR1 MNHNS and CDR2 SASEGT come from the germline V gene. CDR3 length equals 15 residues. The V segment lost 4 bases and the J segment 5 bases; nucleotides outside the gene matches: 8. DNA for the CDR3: TGTGCCAGCAGTGGTTTACGACAGGGCGATCAGCCCCAGCATTTT. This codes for CASSGLRQGDQPQHF.

Here the CDR3 DNA reads TGTGCCAGCAGTGAGGGACTAGCGGAATACGAGCAGTACTTC. It yields the protein CASSEGLAEYEQYF. The chain combines TRBV9 with TRBJ2-7; 11 bases are shared with TRBD2. With 5 bases clipped from V and 4 bases from J, the junction kept 5 bases outside the gene matches. The germline V gene encodes CDR1 SGDLS and CDR2 YYNGEE. The CDR3 has 14 amino acids.

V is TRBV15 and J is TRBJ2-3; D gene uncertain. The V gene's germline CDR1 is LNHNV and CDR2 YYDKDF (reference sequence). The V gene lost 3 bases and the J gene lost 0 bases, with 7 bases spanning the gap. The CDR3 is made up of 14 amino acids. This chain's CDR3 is CATSSGTSTDTQYF. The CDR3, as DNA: TGTGCCACCAGCAGCGGAACTAGCACAGATACGCAGTATTTT.

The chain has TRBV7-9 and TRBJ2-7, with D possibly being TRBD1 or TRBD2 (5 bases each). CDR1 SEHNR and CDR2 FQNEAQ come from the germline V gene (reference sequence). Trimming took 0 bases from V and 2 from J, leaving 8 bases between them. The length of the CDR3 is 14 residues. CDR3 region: CASSLAGGTYEQYF. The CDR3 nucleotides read TGTGCCAGCAGCTTAGCTGGGGGTACCTACGAGCAGTACTTC. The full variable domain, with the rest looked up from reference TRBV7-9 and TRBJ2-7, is DTGVSQNPRHKITKRGQNVTFRCDPISEHNRLYWYRQTLGQGPEFLTYFQNEAQLEKSRLLSDRFSAERPKGSFSTLEIQRTEQGDSAMYLCASSLAGGTYEQYFGPGTRLTVT.

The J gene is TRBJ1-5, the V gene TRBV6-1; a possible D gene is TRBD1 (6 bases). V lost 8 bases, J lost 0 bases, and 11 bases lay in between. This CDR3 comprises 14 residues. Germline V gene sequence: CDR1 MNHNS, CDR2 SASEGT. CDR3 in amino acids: CASERGNSNQPQHF. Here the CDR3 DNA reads TGTGCCAGCGAGAGGGGGAATAGCAATCAGCCCCAGCATTTT.

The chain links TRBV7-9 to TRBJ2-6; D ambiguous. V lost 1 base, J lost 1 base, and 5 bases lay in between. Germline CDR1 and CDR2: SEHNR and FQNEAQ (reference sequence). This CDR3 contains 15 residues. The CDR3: CASSLDISGANVLTF. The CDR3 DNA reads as TGTGCCAGCAGCTTAGACATTTCTGGGGCCAACGTCCTGACTTTC.

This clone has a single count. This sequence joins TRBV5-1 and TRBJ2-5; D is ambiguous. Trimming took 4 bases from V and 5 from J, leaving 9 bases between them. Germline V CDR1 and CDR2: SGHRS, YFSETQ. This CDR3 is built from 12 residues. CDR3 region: CASSPARETQYF. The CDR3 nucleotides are TGCGCCAGCAGCCCGGCTCGCGAGACCCAGTACTTC.

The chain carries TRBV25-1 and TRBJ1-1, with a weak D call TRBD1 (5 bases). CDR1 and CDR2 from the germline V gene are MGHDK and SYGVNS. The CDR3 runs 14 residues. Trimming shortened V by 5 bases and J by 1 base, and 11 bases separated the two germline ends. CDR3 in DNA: TGTGCCAGCAGTTGGGGGGGTACGAACACTGAAGCTTTCTTT. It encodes CASSWGGTNTEAFF.

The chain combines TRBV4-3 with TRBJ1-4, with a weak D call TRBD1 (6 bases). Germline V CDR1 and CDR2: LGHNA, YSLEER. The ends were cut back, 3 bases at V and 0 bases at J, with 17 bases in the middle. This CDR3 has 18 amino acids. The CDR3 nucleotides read TGCGCCAGCAGCCAGGGGGGCCCAGGGGTAGCAACTAATGAAAAACTGTTTTTT. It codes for CASSQGGPGVATNEKLFF.

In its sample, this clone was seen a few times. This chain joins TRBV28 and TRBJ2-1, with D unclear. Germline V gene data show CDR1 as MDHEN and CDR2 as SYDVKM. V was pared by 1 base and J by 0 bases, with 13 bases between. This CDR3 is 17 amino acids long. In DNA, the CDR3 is TGTGCCAGCAGTTTATCTTATAGGTACCGCTCCTACAATGAGCAGTTCTTC. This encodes CASSLSYRYRSYNEQFF.

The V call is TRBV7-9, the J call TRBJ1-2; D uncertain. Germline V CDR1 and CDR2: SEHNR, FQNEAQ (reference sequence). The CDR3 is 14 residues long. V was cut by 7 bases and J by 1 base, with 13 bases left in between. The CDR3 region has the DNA TGTGCCAGCACCCCGGACGTAATTAACTATGGCTACACCTTC. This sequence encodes CASTPDVINYGYTF.

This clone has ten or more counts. The CDR3 DNA reads TGTGCCAGCAGTGAAAGGAGGCAGTCCCTGAACACCGGGGAGCTGTTTTTT. It is translated as CASSERRQSLNTGELFF. This rearrangement joins TRBV2 to TRBJ2-2; maybe TRBD2 (5 bases). Germline loops: CDR1 SNHLY, CDR2 FYNNEI. The length of the CDR3 is 17 residues. The V gene lost 2 bases and the J gene lost 1 base, with 14 bases spanning the gap.

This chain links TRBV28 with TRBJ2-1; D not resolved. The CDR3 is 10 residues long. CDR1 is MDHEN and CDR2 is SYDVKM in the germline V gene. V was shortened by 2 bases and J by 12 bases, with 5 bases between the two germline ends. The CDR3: CASSLRRQFF. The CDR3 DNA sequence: TGTGCCAGCAGTTTAAGGAGGCAGTTCTTC.

The CDR3 nucleotides are TGTGCCAGCAGGGGACTAGCGGGTCAAGAGACCCAGTACTTC. As protein: CASRGLAGQETQYF. V and J are TRBV27 and TRBJ2-5; TRBD2 aligns across 12 bases. This CDR3 is 14 amino acids long. V trimming: 6 bases; J trimming: 2 bases; junction bases outside the gene matches: 1. The germline V gene has CDR1 MNHEY and CDR2 SMNVEV (reference sequence).

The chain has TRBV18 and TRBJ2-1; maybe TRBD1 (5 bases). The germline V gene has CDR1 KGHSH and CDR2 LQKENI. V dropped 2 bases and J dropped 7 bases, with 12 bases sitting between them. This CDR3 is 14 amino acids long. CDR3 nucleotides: TGTGCCAGCTCACCAGGCAGGGTTCGGAATGAGCAGTTCTTC. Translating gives CASSPGRVRNEQFF.